These 4 T cell receptor beta chains originate from one sample sequenced in a study of blood T cell repertoires in COVID-19. Profiling relied on immunoSEQ multiplex PCR, and the TCRdb table lists in-frame clones only, not all of them. This sample has around 100,000 clones, with 87% found just once. Sequences were obtained from peripheral blood. Source of these receptors: a man in his fifties with active COVID-19.

The rearrangement joins TRBV2 to TRBJ1-5, with TRBD1 as a possible D gene (5 bases). V shed 3 bases and J shed 1 base, with 16 bases lying between them. The CDR3 runs 17 residues. Looked up from germline, CDR1 is SNHLY and CDR2 is FYNNEI. The CDR3, as DNA: TGTGCCAGCAGTGAGGGGCAGCTACTTTTGAGCAATCAGCCCCAGCATTTT. It encodes CASSEGQLLLSNQPQHF.

The chain uses TRBV7-9 and TRBJ2-3; D ambiguous. The CDR3 consists of 15 residues. Trimming took 4 bases from V and 2 from J, leaving 13 bases between them. Germline CDR1 is SEHNR and CDR2 is FQNEAQ (reference sequence). The CDR3 spells CASSSATTPTDTQYF. CDR3 nucleotide sequence: TGTGCCAGCAGCTCCGCGACAACCCCCACAGATACGCAGTATTTT.

The rearrangement links TRBV2 to TRBJ2-7; 8 bases agree with TRBD1. CDR3 size: 13 residues. CDR1 is SNHLY, CDR2 FYNNEI, per germline. V dropped 7 bases and J dropped 4; count of bases not matched to a gene: 6. In DNA form, the CDR3 reads TGTGCCAGCACCGCAGGGGGCAAATACGAGCAGTACTTC. Protein: CASTAGGKYEQYF.

The chain has TRBV29-1 and TRBJ1-2, with D unresolved. The CDR3 loop spans 14 amino acids. V shed 7 bases and J shed 8 bases, with 23 bases lying between them. The germline V gene encodes CDR1 SQVTM and CDR2 ANQGSEA. Here the CDR3 reads CSGAFGGSGLGYTF. As DNA, the CDR3 is TGCAGCGGGGCCTTTGGAGGATCGGGCTTAGGCTACACCTTC.